Below, one TCR beta chain is given with its context. Other nucleotide sequences from this sample produce the same CDR3. This specimen belongs to a study of blood T cell repertoires in COVID-19. Generated by immunoSEQ multiplex PCR, the TCRdb table keeps only in-frame clones and is missing some. The repertoire holds some 150,000 clones, with about 85% as singletons. The CDR3 loop spans 15 amino acids. Germline V gene sequence: CDR1 SGHNT, CDR2 YYREEE (reference sequence). With 0 bases clipped from V and 2 bases from J, the junction kept 5 bases outside the gene matches. This rearrangement joins TRBV5-4 to TRBJ2-7; TRBD1 matches at 7 bases. The sequence was collected from an older woman with active or convalescent COVID-19. The source material was peripheral blood. The CDR3 here is CASSLGGGGAYEQYF. CDR3 coding DNA: TGTGCCAGCAGCTTGGGAGGGGGCGGCGCCTACGAGCAGTACTTC.